This T cell receptor (beta chain) originates from a study of T-cell reconstitution after alpha-beta-depleted transplantation in children. Study conclusions and caveats: After one year, T-cell counts and TCRbeta diversity mostly came from new T cells. By about two months after transplant, alpha-beta T cells reportedly arose from several hundred graft clones that had expanded.

Unique molecular identifiers were used to barcode this TCRbeta library. TCRdb analysed the PCR reads with MiXCR anew, one entry per CDR3 protein. The sample carries fewer than 550,000 distinct CDR3 sequences, over 9.5% recorded once. A word on this clonotype: Its antigen is still unknown.

Germline V CDR1 and CDR2: MNHEY, SMNVEV (reference sequence). The J segment lost 7 bases and the V segment lost 6 bases, leaving 7 bases of the junction unmatched. This CDR3 is 15 amino acids long. The input for sequencing was PBMCs, mostly from graft donor cells, taken 180 days after TCRalphabeta/CD19-depleted stem cell transplant. V is TRBV27 and J is TRBJ2-2, with 11 nucleotides matching TRBD1. The TCR originated in a female patient aged 2-10 years who had a stem cell transplant for aplastic anemia, so the T cells may come from the graft donor. CDR3 region: CASRPRTGGFGELFF. CDR3 in DNA: TGTGCCAGCAGGCCCCGGACAGGGGGCTTCGGGGAGCTGTTTTTT.